These T cell receptor beta chains were read from a single sample in a study of shared clonotypes between healthy human individuals. The method was immunoSEQ multiplex PCR; TCRdb's version includes in-frame clones alone and lacks a portion of them. The sample has about 2.2 million clones; just over 90% are singletons. Material: naive CD8+ T cells from PBMCs. The source is a man aged 18 to 35 in good health. Some clones in this sample may be carry-over from other donors' samples. CDR3s include the opening cysteine and the closing phenylalanine or tryptophan. Each record gives: clone size, CDR3 length, V gene, J gene, D gene, CDR3 DNA, CDR3 protein. The D gene is left open where the match is weak. Clone size appears in some rows only: once, few, many, or a class for an expanded clone.

clone_size: few
cdr3_length: 16
v_call: TRBV15
j_call: TRBJ1-5
d_call: .
cdr3_nt: TGTGCCACCAGCAGATACAACCGGGGCGGCGGTCAGCCCCAGCATTTT
cdr3_aa: CATSRYNRGGGQPQHF

clone_size: .
cdr3_length: 13
v_call: TRBV7-9
j_call: TRBJ2-7
d_call: .
cdr3_nt: TGTGCCAGCAGCCCAGTGTTGTTCTACGAGCAGTACTTC
cdr3_aa: CASSPVLFYEQYF

clone_size: .
cdr3_length: 17
v_call: TRBV5-5
j_call: TRBJ2-1
d_call: TRBD2
cdr3_nt: TGTGCCAGCAGCTCATCTTTACTAGCGGGAGTTGGAGATGAGCAGTTCTTC
cdr3_aa: CASSSSLLAGVGDEQFF

clone_size: .
cdr3_length: 19
v_call: TRBV6-1
j_call: TRBJ2-3
d_call: TRBD2
cdr3_nt: TGTGCCAGCAGTGAAGAGAGACTAGCGGGAGCCCCCCTAGCAGATACGCAGTATTTT
cdr3_aa: CASSEERLAGAPLADTQYF

clone_size: .
cdr3_length: 16
v_call: TRBV7-8
j_call: TRBJ2-6
d_call: .
cdr3_nt: TGTGCCAGCAGCTTAGGGTTTGGTCGCGGGGCCAACGTCCTGACTTTC
cdr3_aa: CASSLGFGRGANVLTF

clone_size: once
cdr3_length: 12
v_call: TRBV19
j_call: TRBJ1-1
d_call: .
cdr3_nt: TGTGCCAGTAGTATTTTCGGGACTGGAGCTTTCTTT
cdr3_aa: CASSIFGTGAFF

clone_size: .
cdr3_length: 10
v_call: TRBV19
j_call: TRBJ1-2
d_call: .
cdr3_nt: TGTGCCAGTCCTAACAGCCGCTACACCTTC
cdr3_aa: CASPNSRYTF

clone_size: once
cdr3_length: 15
v_call: TRBV27
j_call: TRBJ1-2
d_call: TRBD1
cdr3_nt: TGTGCCAGCAGTTTATCCCGACAGGGAGTACGAGGCTACACCTTC
cdr3_aa: CASSLSRQGVRGYTF

clone_size: .
cdr3_length: 16
v_call: TRBV7-8
j_call: TRBJ2-7
d_call: .
cdr3_nt: TGTGCCAGCAGCCCCCCATCGGGGGGCGTAGCCTACGAGCAGTACTTC
cdr3_aa: CASSPPSGGVAYEQYF

clone_size: .
cdr3_length: 12
v_call: TRBV27
j_call: TRBJ1-1
d_call: .
cdr3_nt: TGTGCCAGCAGCCCGCTGAGGGGTGAAGCTTTCTTT
cdr3_aa: CASSPLRGEAFF

clone_size: .
cdr3_length: 19
v_call: TRBV9
j_call: TRBJ2-5
d_call: TRBD1
cdr3_nt: TGTGCCAGCAGCGTAGGGAACTTAAGGGCAGGGGGCTACCAAGAGACCCAGTACTTC
cdr3_aa: CASSVGNLRAGGYQETQYF

clone_size: .
cdr3_length: 13
v_call: TRBV18
j_call: TRBJ2-7
d_call: .
cdr3_nt: TGTGCCAGCTCGGAGGCCGGTCGAGGTGAGCAGTACTTC
cdr3_aa: CASSEAGRGEQYF

clone_size: .
cdr3_length: 12
v_call: TRBV4-2
j_call: TRBJ2-7
d_call: .
cdr3_nt: TGTGCCAGCAGCCATTCCACAGACGAGCAGTACTTC
cdr3_aa: CASSHSTDEQYF

clone_size: .
cdr3_length: 14
v_call: TRBV27
j_call: TRBJ2-1
d_call: TRBD2
cdr3_nt: TGTGCCAGCTCGTCCACTAGCGGCTACAATGAGCAGTTCTTC
cdr3_aa: CASSSTSGYNEQFF

clone_size: .
cdr3_length: 15
v_call: TRBV19
j_call: TRBJ2-7
d_call: .
cdr3_nt: TGTGCCAGTAGTATCGAGATTGGGAGCTCCTACGAGCAGTACTTC
cdr3_aa: CASSIEIGSSYEQYF

clone_size: .
cdr3_length: 15
v_call: TRBV9
j_call: TRBJ2-7
d_call: TRBD1
cdr3_nt: TGTGCCAGCAGCGAAGGGGACAGGGGGACCTACGAGCAGTACTTC
cdr3_aa: CASSEGDRGTYEQYF

clone_size: .
cdr3_length: 13
v_call: TRBV6-5
j_call: TRBJ1-1
d_call: .
cdr3_nt: TGTGCCAGCAGAACACAGGGGAACACTGAAGCTTTCTTT
cdr3_aa: CASRTQGNTEAFF

clone_size: .
cdr3_length: 15
v_call: TRBV19
j_call: TRBJ2-7
d_call: TRBD2
cdr3_nt: TGTGCCAGTAGTATAGGGGGGACTAGCTTCTACGAGCAGTACTTC
cdr3_aa: CASSIGGTSFYEQYF

clone_size: .
cdr3_length: 16
v_call: TRBV5-1
j_call: TRBJ2-3
d_call: TRBD2
cdr3_nt: TGCGCCAGCAGAAGTTTCAGCGGGAGAACAGCAGATACGCAGTATTTT
cdr3_aa: CASRSFSGRTADTQYF

clone_size: .
cdr3_length: 18
v_call: TRBV7-9
j_call: TRBJ2-7
d_call: .
cdr3_nt: TGTGCCAGCAGCTCCCCGAAAGGGGACCGGAGGTCCTCCTACGAGCAGTACTTC
cdr3_aa: CASSSPKGDRRSSYEQYF

clone_size: .
cdr3_length: 15
v_call: TRBV19
j_call: TRBJ2-1
d_call: .
cdr3_nt: TGTGCCAGTAGAAATCGGGAGACATCCTACAATGAGCAGTTCTTC
cdr3_aa: CASRNRETSYNEQFF

clone_size: once
cdr3_length: 15
v_call: TRBV27
j_call: TRBJ2-2
d_call: TRBD2
cdr3_nt: TGTGCCAGCAGTTCGGGACTAGCGGGGGCCGGGGAGCTGTTTTTT
cdr3_aa: CASSSGLAGAGELFF

clone_size: .
cdr3_length: 14
v_call: TRBV10-3
j_call: TRBJ2-7
d_call: .
cdr3_nt: TGTGCCATCCGGGCTCCGGGACAAGCCTACGAGCAGTACTTC
cdr3_aa: CAIRAPGQAYEQYF